What follows are 6 T cell receptor beta chains derived from one specimen sequenced in a study of glioma-infiltrating T cells. The iRepertoire nested amplicon-rescue multiplex PCR amplified TCR alpha and beta CDR3s from RNA. TCRdb passed the multiplex PCR reads through MiXCR, listing each CDR3 protein once. The data show approximately 110,000 distinct CDR3 sequences, roughly 25% seen once. Sequencing was performed on glioma tissue, nonneoplastic brain tissue, or PBMCs (not recorded which). The receptors originated from a human donor with low-grade glioma or glioblastoma, undergoing nonglioma brain surgery, or in good health (not recorded which).

A word on this clonotype: A read error is possible here, since a much larger clone lies one base away. V is TRBV24-1 and J is TRBJ2-3, with 7 bases that match TRBD1. This CDR3 comprises 13 residues. With 6 bases clipped from V and 5 bases from J, the junction kept 4 bases outside the gene matches. Germline CDR1 reads KGHDR; CDR2 reads SFDVKD. CDR3 in amino acids: CATSNDRVDTQYF. The CDR3 bases are TGTGCCACCAGTAATGACAGGGTAGATACGCAGTATTTT.

This clonotype has ten or more counts. The chain is built from TRBV6-1 and TRBJ1-5, with a weak D call TRBD1 (6 bases). The length of the CDR3 is 17 residues. CDR1 MNHNS and CDR2 SASEGT come from the germline V gene. The ends were cut back, 8 bases at V and 1 base at J, with 21 bases in the middle. The CDR3 sequence is CASHNRRDQGSNQPQHF. The CDR3 DNA is TGTGCCAGCCACAACCGGCGGGACCAGGGGAGCAATCAGCCCCAGCATTTT.

This clonotype was seen a few times. Given a much more abundant clone one base away, this may be a read error. The chain links TRBV7-2 to TRBJ2-7; D uncertain. Germline CDR1 and CDR2: SGHTA and FQGNSA. The CDR3 has 13 amino acids. The CDR3 DNA follows: TGTGCCAGCGGCTTTTACGGTCCCTACGAGCAGTACTTC. Its translation is CASGFYGPYEQYF.

This clonotype was seen only a few times. This CDR3 reads CSVDRGASEQYF. The DNA of the CDR3 is TGCAGCGTTGACAGGGGAGCCTCCGAGCAGTACTTC. V usage is TRBV29-1 and J usage is TRBJ2-7; D is perhaps TRBD1 (6 bases). Germline V gene lookup returns CDR1 SQVTM and CDR2 ANQGSEA. This CDR3 region has 12 residues. The V and J ends lost 3 bases and 6 bases respectively, with 12 bases between them.

The V gene is TRBV10-3, the J gene TRBJ2-5, with 12 positions matching TRBD1. The CDR3 spans 15 residues. J was trimmed by 5 bases and V by 6 bases; bases with no gene match: 7. Germline values: CDR1 ENHRY, CDR2 SYGVKD. CDR3 sequence: CAIRPGTGGAETQYF. Written as DNA, the CDR3 is TGTGCCATCAGGCCTGGGACAGGGGGCGCGGAGACCCAGTACTTC.

The table lists this clonotype with many counts. The chain couples TRBV6-2 or TRBV6-3 to TRBJ2-7; the match to TRBD1 covers 7 bases. Germline V gene lookup returns CDR1 MNHEY and CDR2 SVGEGT. The CDR3 has 14 amino acids. Unmatched junction bases numbered 7, after V lost 2 bases and J lost 6 bases. The DNA for the CDR3 is TGTGCCAGCAGTTACGACAGGGCTCGCTTCGAGCAGTACTTC. Translating gives CASSYDRARFEQYF.